The clone carrying this T cell receptor (beta chain) was seen a few times. RNA transcripts served as the template for amplifying TCR beta CDR3 regions. Primed by the HTBI set, a first-round RT-PCR was run on the TCR CDR3. MiXCR, run by TCRdb on the multiplex PCR reads, gives a single entry per CDR3 protein. The sample lists about 500,000 distinct CDR3 sequences, roughly 17% occurring once. These patients, aged 18 to 65, had recently diagnosed hyperthyroidism lasting under 2 months. Clinical symptoms, serum thyroxine and TRAb, thyroid ultrasound and orbital computed tomography together formed the diagnostic basis. Each 10 ml fresh peripheral blood draw supplied the PBMCs. The data were obtained in a study of T cells in Graves' hyperthyroidism and ophthalmopathy. This CDR3 is 17 amino acids long. Germline V gene lookup returns CDR1 LGHDT and CDR2 YNNKEL (reference sequence). Trimming pared 4 bases from V and 2 bases from J, leaving 17 bases between.

This rearrangement joins TRBV3-1 to TRBJ2-2, with D possibly TRBD2 on 6 matching bases. Sequencing input: blood. The receptor was derived from a woman aged 18-29 years with Graves' hyperthyroidism. The DNA for the CDR3 is TGTGCCAGCAGCCTACCCGGGGAGGCGGGAAACACCGGGGAGCTGTTTTTT. Translated, it gives CASSLPGEAGNTGELFF.